Below, one TCR beta chain is given with its context. What it binds is not known. This sample stems from a study of CD8 T cells in ankylosing spondylitis. Study results and caveats: Significant enrichment of disease-linked clones was reportedly seen in matched ankylosing spondylitis synovial fluid. Seemingly characteristic of ankylosing spondylitis blood was a TCR beta motif consisting of about 8 highly homologous variants.

Libraries for TCR beta were made by quantitative 5'-RACE with molecular barcodes. MiXCR, applied by TCRdb to the 5' RACE reads, yields one record per CDR3 protein. The data show around 140,000 distinct CDR3 sequences, roughly 17% seen once. This clonotype was sampled from a male donor with ankylosing spondylitis. The specimen sequenced was blood, either unsorted or a sorted T cell fraction (not recorded which).

CDR3 residues: CAIVDRDRGLDEQFF. The CDR3 DNA is TGTGCCATCGTTGACCGGGACAGGGGGCTTGATGAGCAGTTCTTC. This chain connects TRBV10-3 to TRBJ2-1; 12 nucleotides align to TRBD1. This CDR3 has 15 residues. Per germline, CDR1 ENHRY and CDR2 SYGVKD. J gave up 8 bases and V 8 bases, and 10 bases lay outside the gene matches.